A single sample gave rise to the 26 T cell receptor beta chains below, sequenced in a study of tissue T cells after allogeneic stem cell transplantation. Sequenced by immunoSEQ multiplex PCR; TCRdb stores in-frame clones only, minus some. The sample records several thousand clones, roughly half being singletons. The time point denotes: mouse harvest day 7 after allogeneic transplant. Tail vein injection delivered 10^7 T-cell-depleted bone marrow cells and 10^6 splenic CD5+ T cells. Sequencing was performed on gut tissue. The receptor set was obtained from a female BALB/c mouse given C57BL/6 T cells with graft-versus-host disease after an allogeneic hematopoietic cell transplant.

A few counts support this clone. Gene labels here are mouse ones. The read falls 1 residue short of the CDR3 end, and the missing part is taken from the germline J gene. J is TRBJ1-1 and V is TRBV26; the D is unclear. V lost 3 bases and J lost 1, with 6 bases in between. From germline, CDR1 is KGHPV and CDR2 FQNQEV (reference sequence). The CDR3 is made up of 13 amino acids. Partial CDR3 DNA: TGTGCCAGCAGTCTTAACAGAAACACAGAAGTCTTC. This translates into CASSLNRNTEVF. The CDR3 as a whole reads CASSLNRNTEVFF.

Turning to this clone: Each gene name is a mouse one. The CDR3 end is not reached by the read, which stops 1 residue before it; the germline J gene fills it in. This chain joins TRBV16 and TRBJ1-1; D is perhaps TRBD1 (6 bases). Germline lookup yields CDR1 SGHSA and CDR2 FRNQAP. Trimming left V 0 bases short and J 4 bases short, with 12 bases between. CDR3 size: 15 residues. The CDR3 bases that were read are TGTGCAAGCAGCTTAGATCGGGGGCGCGTCACAGAAGTCTTC. This codes for CASSLDRGRVTEVF. The entire CDR3 is CASSLDRGRVTEVFF.

A note on this clone: The germline and genes are mouse ones. The CDR3 is cut off 1 residue early in the read; its end comes from the germline J gene. This chain links TRBV12-2 with TRBJ2-3; D not resolved. The ends were cut back, 2 bases at V and 0 bases at J, with 5 bases in the middle. This CDR3 has 13 residues. The germline V gene has CDR1 SGHLS and CDR2 HYDKME. CDR3: CASSPTSAETLYF. The sequenced CDR3 bases are TGTGCCAGCTCTCCTACTAGTGCAGAAACGCTGTAT.

Turning to this clone: The genes are named according to mouse. Read coverage stops 1 residue before the CDR3 terminus; the germline J gene supplies the remainder. The rearrangement joins TRBV15 to TRBJ2-1; TRBD1 might be the D (5 bases). This CDR3 region has 13 residues. The germline V and J ends were trimmed by 1 base and 4 bases, with 5 bases remaining between them. Germline-derived CDR1 and CDR2 are SGHND and FRSKSL. The CDR3 spells CASSLGQYAEQFF. The sequenced CDR3 bases are TGTGCCAGCAGTTTAGGACAGTATGCTGAGCAGTTC.

This clone has just a few counts. Germline and genes here are mouse. CDR3 protein: CASSFDWYAEQFF. The covered CDR3 bases are TGTGCAAGCAGCTTCGACTGGTATGCTGAGCAGTTC. This chain links TRBV16 with TRBJ2-1; TRBD2 is a possible D gene (6 bases). The sequence runs out 1 residue before the end of the CDR3; the remainder is reconstructed from the germline J gene. Between the trimmed V and J ends, which lost 3 bases and 4 bases, there was a span of 7 bases. CDR3 length equals 13 residues. Per germline, CDR1 SGHSA and CDR2 FRNQAP. The whole variable domain, remainder taken from reference TRBV16 and TRBJ2-1, is NAGVIQTPRHKVTGKGQEATLWCEPISGHSAVFWYRQTIVQGLEFLTYFRNQAPIDDSGMPKERFSAQMPNQSHSTLKIQSTQPQDSAVYLCASSFDWYAEQFFGPGTRLTVL.

This clone was seen a handful of times. The germline and genes are mouse ones. The CDR3 end is not reached by the read, which stops 1 residue before it; the germline J gene fills it in. V is TRBV3 and J is TRBJ2-7; TRBD2 matches 12 bases. In germline, CDR1 is SNHLY, CDR2 FYNGKV (reference sequence). The V and J ends lost 5 bases and 1 base, in that order; junction bases with no gene match: 6. This CDR3 spans 16 amino acids. The CDR3 sequence: CASSHRDWGASYEQYF. The covered CDR3 bases are TGTGCCAGCAGCCACCGGGACTGGGGGGCGTCCTATGAACAGTAC.

On this clone itself: Genes and germline come from the mouse. With the read ending 1 residue before the CDR3 end, the germline J gene is used to fill in that end. This chain connects TRBV26 to TRBJ1-1, with 7 nucleotides matching TRBD1. The CDR3 spans 13 residues. Trimming took 7 bases from V and 1 from J; bases not matched to a gene: 3. Germline V gene sequence: CDR1 KGHPV, CDR2 FQNQEV (reference sequence). CDR3 DNA (partial): TGTGCCAGCAACTCAGGGGGAAACACAGAAGTCTTC. It translates to CASNSGGNTEVF. The CDR3, in full, reads CASNSGGNTEVFF. The full variable domain, in which reference TRBV26 and TRBJ1-1 provide the parts outside the CDR3, is NSKVIQTPRYLVKGQGQKAKMRCIPEKGHPVVFWYQQNKNNEFKFLINFQNQEVLQQIDMTEKRFSAECPSNSPCSLEIQSSEAGDSALYLCASNSGGNTEVFFGKGTRLTVV.

Comments on this clone: The genes are named according to mouse. The CDR3 end falls 1 residue outside the read, so it is completed with the germline J gene. This chain uses TRBV2 with TRBJ2-5; TRBD2 agrees at 8 bases. CDR3 length: 15 residues. Per the germline V gene, CDR1 is LGHNA and CDR2 is YSYQKL. The V gene end was trimmed by 0 bases and the J gene end by 4 bases; junction bases not matched to a gene: 3. The CDR3 bases that were read are TGTGCCAGCAGCCAAGATCCACTGGGGGAAGACACCCAGTAC. Translating it yields CASSQDPLGEDTQY. The full CDR3 is CASSQDPLGEDTQYF.

This clone was seen only a few times. Mouse gene names apply. The CDR3 goes on 1 residue after the read ends, and that part is filled in from the germline J gene. The chain links TRBV16 to TRBJ2-7; D gene unclear. The CDR3 consists of 12 residues. Germline loops: CDR1 SGHSA, CDR2 FRNQAP. Trimming left V 5 bases short and J 5 bases short, with 10 bases between. CDR3 bases read: TGTGCAAGCAGCCCGGGCGGGAATGAACAGTAC. As protein: CASSPGGNEQY. The whole CDR3 protein is CASSPGGNEQYF.

This clone came up a few times. All gene names here are mouse names. The CDR3 is cut off 1 residue early in the read; its end comes from the germline J gene. The sample contains more than one DNA sequence encoding this CDR3. The J gene is TRBJ2-7, the V gene TRBV26; TRBD1 agrees at 7 bases. The CDR3 sequence is 14 residues long. Germline V gene lookup returns CDR1 KGHPV and CDR2 FQNQEV (reference sequence). The V gene end was trimmed by 4 bases and the J gene end by 0 bases; junction bases not matched to a gene: 3. Partial CDR3 DNA: TGTGCCAGCAGTCCGGGACAGAGCTCCTATGAACAGTAC. Translation: CASSPGQSSYEQY. The whole CDR3 sequence reads CASSPGQSSYEQYF.

This clone was seen just once. The genes are named according to mouse. The read gets to within 1 residue of the CDR3 end, and the germline J gene fills in the rest. The chain links TRBV1 to TRBJ1-1; the match to TRBD1 covers 7 bases. After removal of 1 base from V and 5 bases from J, the junction contained 1 base not matched to a gene. Germline CDR1 reads NSQYPW; CDR2 reads LRSPGD (reference sequence). The CDR3 contains 13 residues. This CDR3 is CTCSAGTGTEVFF. The DNA read from the CDR3 is TGCACCTGCAGTGCAGGGACAGGAACAGAAGTCTTC.

The sample holds a few counts of this clone. Genes and germline are mouse. The read ends 1 residue before the CDR3 terminus; that terminus is restored from the germline J gene. The rearrangement joins TRBV15 to TRBJ2-7; D gene uncertain. The germline V gene has CDR1 SGHND and CDR2 FRSKSL. V lost 1 base and J lost 0, with 7 bases in between. The length of the CDR3 is 14 residues. CDR3 bases read: TGTGCCAGCAGTTTAGAACGGTACTCCTATGAACAGTAC. This encodes CASSLERYSYEQY. The full CDR3 is CASSLERYSYEQYF.

As for this clone: Here the gene names and germline are mouse. The CDR3 is CASSQEGAYEQYF. CDR3 DNA, as far as it was read: TGTGCCAGCAGCCAAGAGGGGGCCTATGAACAGTAC. The chain recombines TRBV5 with TRBJ2-7; the D call may be TRBD1 or TRBD2 (5 bases each). The read terminates 1 residue ahead of where the CDR3 ends, so the germline J gene completes it. CDR1 LGHNA and CDR2 YNLKQL come from the germline V gene (reference sequence). The V gene lost 0 bases and the J gene lost 2 bases, with 5 bases spanning the gap. This CDR3 contains 13 residues.

This clone has a handful of counts. Any gene name here is a mouse gene name. The read ends 1 residue shy of where the CDR3 ends; the end is completed using the germline J gene. The genes are TRBV13-2 and TRBJ2-7; D unresolved. CDR1 is NNHNN, CDR2 SYGAGS, per germline (reference sequence). The CDR3 runs to 12 residues. V dropped 2 bases and J dropped 0 bases, with 3 bases sitting between them. CDR3 DNA (partial): TGTGCCAGCGGTGACGGCTCCTATGAACAGTAC. As protein: CASGDGSYEQY. The complete CDR3 reads CASGDGSYEQYF.

Turning to this clone: The gene names given are mouse names. The sequence runs out 1 residue before the end of the CDR3; the remainder is reconstructed from the germline J gene. This sequence joins TRBV26 and TRBJ2-3, with a possible D match to TRBD1 (6 bases). V gave up 4 bases and J gave up 0 bases, with 8 bases separating them. CDR1 is KGHPV, CDR2 FQNQEV, per germline (reference sequence). CDR3 size: 14 residues. The CDR3 spells CASSQGVSAETLYF. The DNA read from the CDR3 is TGTGCCAGCAGTCAGGGGGTTAGTGCAGAAACGCTGTAT.

With respect to this clone: Each gene name is a mouse one. The read terminates 1 residue ahead of where the CDR3 ends, so the germline J gene completes it. This chain uses TRBV26 with TRBJ1-4; 7 bases map to TRBD1. The CDR3 is made up of 13 amino acids. Germline V gene data show CDR1 as KGHPV and CDR2 as FQNQEV (reference sequence). The V and J ends lost 8 bases and 3 bases, in that order; junction bases with no gene match: 3. The DNA read from the CDR3 is TGTGCCAGCGCAGGGGGGACCAACGAAAGATTATTT. Its protein product is CASAGGTNERLF. The CDR3 in its entirety is CASAGGTNERLFF.

This clone has just a few counts. Gene names are mouse gene names. The read terminates 1 residue before the CDR3 end, so the remaining end is supplied by the germline J gene. The chain joins TRBV23 to TRBJ2-7; TRBD2 is taken as the D call from the table, unchecked against the DNA. This CDR3 is built from 14 residues. Looked up from germline, CDR1 is KGHTA and CDR2 is FQNQQP. Partial CDR3 DNA: TGCTCCAGCAGTCAAGGGCTGGGGGTCTATGAACAGTAC. It encodes CSSSQGLGVYEQY. The full CDR3 is CSSSQGLGVYEQYF.

This clone occurred once. Mouse germline and gene names are used. The CDR3 DNA, read in part, is TGTGCCAGCAGCCAACTGGGAGCTAGTGCAGAAACGCTGTAT. Translated: CASSQLGASAETLY. The full CDR3 protein is CASSQLGASAETLYF. J is TRBJ2-3 and V is TRBV2; tentatively, D is TRBD2 (5 bases). The read finishes 1 residue shy of the CDR3 end, and the germline J gene is used to complete it. V dropped 2 bases and J dropped 0 bases, with 9 bases sitting between them. CDR1 is LGHNA and CDR2 is YSYQKL in the germline V gene. This CDR3 is 15 amino acids long.

With respect to this clone: Mouse germline and gene names are used. The sequenced fragment ends 1 residue before the CDR3 boundary, so the rest is inferred from the germline J gene. The chain uses TRBV5 and TRBJ1-6; maybe TRBD1 (5 bases). TRBJ1-6 is an ORF; its function is uncertain. This CDR3 spans 15 amino acids. The ends were cut back, 4 bases at V and 4 bases at J, with 11 bases in the middle. From germline, CDR1 is LGHNA and CDR2 YNLKQL (reference sequence). The CDR3: CASSPRQTYNSPLYF. CDR3 DNA (partial): TGTGCCAGCAGCCCCCGACAGACTTATAATTCGCCCCTCTAC.

As to this clone: Gene names and germline match the mouse. The CDR3 extends 1 residue past the end of the read, so its final part is completed from the germline J gene. The chain uses TRBV19 and TRBJ1-1; D not certain. The CDR3 sequence is 14 residues long. The V and J ends lost 1 base and 2 bases respectively, with 9 bases between them. In germline, CDR1 is FNHDT, CDR2 SITEND (reference sequence). The part of the CDR3 DNA that was read is TGTGCCAGCAGTATATCGGGAGGCAACACAGAAGTCTTC. Translating it yields CASSISGGNTEVF. The CDR3, in full, reads CASSISGGNTEVFF.

This clone was found a few times. Gene names and germline match the mouse. Coverage ceases 1 residue before the CDR3 finishes, and the germline J gene fills in the end. V is TRBV2 and J is TRBJ2-7; D unresolved. The germline V and J ends were trimmed by 0 bases and 6 bases, with 12 bases remaining between them. Germline V gene data show CDR1 as LGHNA and CDR2 as YSYQKL. The CDR3 is 14 amino acids. The DNA read from the CDR3 is TGTGCCAGCAGCCAAGAGGGAGCCAGGCTTGAACAGTAC. This gives the protein CASSQEGARLEQY. The full-length CDR3 reads as CASSQEGARLEQYF.

Remarks on this clone: Any gene name here is a mouse gene name. The sequence runs out 1 residue before the end of the CDR3; the remainder is reconstructed from the germline J gene. Other DNA sequences from this sample encode an identical CDR3 as well. The chain uses TRBV26 and TRBJ2-4; D gene uncertain. CDR3 length: 14 amino acids. Trimming took off 0 bases at V and 0 bases at J, with 4 bases between the two ends. Germline V gene data show CDR1 as KGHPV and CDR2 as FQNQEV (reference sequence). The CDR3 is CASSLSSSQNTLYF. The part of the CDR3 DNA that was read is TGTGCCAGCAGTCTGTCGTCGAGTCAAAACACCTTGTAC.

About this clone itself: All gene names here are mouse names. The DNA ends 1 residue before the CDR3 does, and the rest of the CDR3 is filled in from the germline J gene. The chain carries TRBV16 and TRBJ2-5, with TRBD2 matching over 9 bases. The CDR3 loop spans 16 amino acids. The V and J ends lost 1 base and 3 bases, in that order; junction bases with no gene match: 5. CDR1 SGHSA and CDR2 FRNQAP come from the germline V gene. The CDR3 reads CASSLVWGGGQDTQYF. CDR3 DNA, as far as it was read: TGTGCAAGCAGCTTAGTATGGGGGGGCGGACAAGACACCCAGTAC.

The count of this clone is one. Genes and germline come from the mouse. The read halts 1 residue ahead of the CDR3 end, with the missing end drawn from the germline J gene. The chain joins TRBV13-2 to TRBJ2-5; TRBD2 matches at 11 bases. This CDR3 is built from 14 residues. From germline, CDR1 is NNHNN and CDR2 SYGAGS (reference sequence). V shed 4 bases and J 6 bases; nucleotides not matched to a gene: 4. The CDR3 loop is CASGNWGGADTQYF. The covered CDR3 bases are TGTGCCAGCGGTAACTGGGGGGGCGCGGACACCCAGTAC.

Note on this clone: Each gene name is a mouse one. The read falls 1 residue short of the CDR3 end, and the missing part is taken from the germline J gene. The chain combines TRBV16 with TRBJ2-4; TRBD2 matches at 9 bases. The CDR3 contains 13 residues. CDR1 is SGHSA and CDR2 is FRNQAP in the germline V gene. With 6 bases clipped from V and 4 bases from J, the junction kept 2 bases outside the gene matches. The CDR3 region is CASRLGGENTLYF. The sequenced CDR3 bases are TGTGCAAGCAGACTGGGGGGAGAAAACACCTTGTAC.

This clone appeared a few times. The genes and germline here are from mouse. The read falls 1 residue short of the CDR3 end, and the missing part is taken from the germline J gene. The chain is built from TRBV3 and TRBJ2-3; 12 positions match TRBD1. With V trimmed by 4 bases and J by 8 bases, 4 bases remained unmatched. The V gene's germline CDR1 is SNHLY and CDR2 FYNGKV (reference sequence). This CDR3 spans 14 amino acids. CDR3 residues: CASSSGTGGRTLYF. The sequenced part of the CDR3 DNA is TGTGCCAGCAGCTCCGGGACAGGGGGCCGAACGCTGTAT.